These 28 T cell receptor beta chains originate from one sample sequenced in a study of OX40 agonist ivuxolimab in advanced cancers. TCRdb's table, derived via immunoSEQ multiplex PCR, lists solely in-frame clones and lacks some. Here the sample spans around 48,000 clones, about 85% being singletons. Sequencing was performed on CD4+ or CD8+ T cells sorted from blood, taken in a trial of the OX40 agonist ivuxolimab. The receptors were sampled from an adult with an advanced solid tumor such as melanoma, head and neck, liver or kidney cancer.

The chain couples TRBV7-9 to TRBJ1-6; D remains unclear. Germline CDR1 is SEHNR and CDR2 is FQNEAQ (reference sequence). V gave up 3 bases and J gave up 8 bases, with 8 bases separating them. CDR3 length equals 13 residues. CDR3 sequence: CASSLGTYSPLHF. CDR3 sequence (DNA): TGTGCCAGCAGCTTGGGTACCTATTCACCCCTCCACTTT.

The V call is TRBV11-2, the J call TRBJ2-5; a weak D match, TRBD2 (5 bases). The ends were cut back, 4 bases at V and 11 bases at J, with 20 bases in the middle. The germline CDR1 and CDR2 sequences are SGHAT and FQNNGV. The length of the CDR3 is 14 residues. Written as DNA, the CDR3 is TGTGCCAGCAGCTCTGTAGCGAGCTTTGGAGAGCAGTACTTC. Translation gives CASSSVASFGEQYF.

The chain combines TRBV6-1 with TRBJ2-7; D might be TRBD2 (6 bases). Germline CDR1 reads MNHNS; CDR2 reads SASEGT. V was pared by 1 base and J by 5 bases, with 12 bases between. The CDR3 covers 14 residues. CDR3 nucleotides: TGTGCCAGCAGTGAAGGGAGGGCCGGCGACGAGCAGTACTTC. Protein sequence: CASSEGRAGDEQYF.

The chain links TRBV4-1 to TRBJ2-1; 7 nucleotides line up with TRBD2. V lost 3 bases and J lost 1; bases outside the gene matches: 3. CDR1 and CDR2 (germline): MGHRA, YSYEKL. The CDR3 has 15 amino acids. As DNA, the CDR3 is TGCGCCAGCAGCCACGCCGGGAGGTCCTACAATGAGCAGTTCTTC. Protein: CASSHAGRSYNEQFF.

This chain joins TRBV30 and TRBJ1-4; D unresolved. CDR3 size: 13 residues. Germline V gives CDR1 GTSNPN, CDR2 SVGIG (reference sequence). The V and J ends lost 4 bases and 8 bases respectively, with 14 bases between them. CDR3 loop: CAWTDGEREKLFF. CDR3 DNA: TGTGCCTGGACGGATGGGGAAAGAGAAAAACTGTTTTTT. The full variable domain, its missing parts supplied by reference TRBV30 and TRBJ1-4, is SQTIHQWPATLVQPVGSPLSLECTVEGTSNPNLYWYRQAAGRGLQLLFYSVGIGQISSEVPQNLSASRPQDRQFILSSKKLLLSDSGFYLCAWTDGEREKLFFGSGTQLSVL.

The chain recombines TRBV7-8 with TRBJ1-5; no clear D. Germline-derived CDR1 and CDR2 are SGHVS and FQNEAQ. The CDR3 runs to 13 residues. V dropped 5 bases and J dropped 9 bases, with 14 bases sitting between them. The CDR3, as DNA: TGTGCCAGCAGCCGGACCGCTGGGCTGCCCCAGCATTTT. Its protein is CASSRTAGLPQHF.

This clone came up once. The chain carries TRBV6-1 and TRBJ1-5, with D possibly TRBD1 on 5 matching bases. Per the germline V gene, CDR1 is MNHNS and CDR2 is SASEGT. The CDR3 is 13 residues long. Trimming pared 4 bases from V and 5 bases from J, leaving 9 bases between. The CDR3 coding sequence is TGTGCCAGCAGTGGGGCAGGGTATCAGCCCCAGCATTTT. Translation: CASSGAGYQPQHF.

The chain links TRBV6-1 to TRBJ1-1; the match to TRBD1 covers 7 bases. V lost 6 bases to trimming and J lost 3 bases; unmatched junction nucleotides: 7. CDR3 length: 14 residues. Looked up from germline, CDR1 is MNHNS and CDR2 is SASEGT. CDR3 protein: CASSKQGKDTEAFF. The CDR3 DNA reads TGTGCCAGCAGCAAACAGGGGAAAGACACTGAAGCTTTCTTT.

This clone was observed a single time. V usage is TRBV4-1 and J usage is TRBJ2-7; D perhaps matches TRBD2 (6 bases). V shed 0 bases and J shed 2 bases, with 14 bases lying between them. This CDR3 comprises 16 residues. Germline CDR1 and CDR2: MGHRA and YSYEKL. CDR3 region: CASSQEPRGATYEQYF. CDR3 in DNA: TGCGCCAGCAGCCAAGAACCCCGCGGGGCGACCTACGAGCAGTACTTC.

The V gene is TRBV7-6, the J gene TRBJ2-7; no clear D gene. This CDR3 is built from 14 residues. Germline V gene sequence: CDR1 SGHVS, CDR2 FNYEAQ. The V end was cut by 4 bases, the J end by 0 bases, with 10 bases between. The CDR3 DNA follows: TGTGCCAGCAGCTCCCTCAGTCTCTCCTACGAGCAGTACTTC. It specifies CASSSLSLSYEQYF.

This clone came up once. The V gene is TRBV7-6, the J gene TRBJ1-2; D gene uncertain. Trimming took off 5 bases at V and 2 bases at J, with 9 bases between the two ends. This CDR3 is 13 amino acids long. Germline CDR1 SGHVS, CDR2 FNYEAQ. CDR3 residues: CASSPTGNYGYTF. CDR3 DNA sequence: TGTGCCAGCAGCCCTACCGGAAACTATGGCTACACCTTC.

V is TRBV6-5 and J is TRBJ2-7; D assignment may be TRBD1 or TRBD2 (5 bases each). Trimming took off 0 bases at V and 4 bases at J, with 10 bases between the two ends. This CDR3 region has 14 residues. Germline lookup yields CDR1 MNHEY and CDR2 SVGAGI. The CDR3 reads CASSYSRDGYEQYF. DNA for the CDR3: TGTGCCAGCAGTTACTCCCGGGACGGTTACGAGCAGTACTTC.

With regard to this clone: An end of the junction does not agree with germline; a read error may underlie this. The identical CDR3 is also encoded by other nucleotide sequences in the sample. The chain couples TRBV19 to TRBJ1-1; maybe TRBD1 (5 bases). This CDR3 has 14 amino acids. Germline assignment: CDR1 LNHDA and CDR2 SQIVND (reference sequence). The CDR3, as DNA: TGTGCCAGTAGCATGGGACGGCTGAACACTGAGGCTTTCTTT. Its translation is CASSMGRLNTEAFF.

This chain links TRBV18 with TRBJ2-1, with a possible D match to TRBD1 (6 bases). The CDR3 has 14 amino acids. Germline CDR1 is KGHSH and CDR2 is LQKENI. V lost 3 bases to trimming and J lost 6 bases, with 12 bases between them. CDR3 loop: CASSPDRGSNEQFF. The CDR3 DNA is TGTGCCAGCTCACCGGACAGAGGGAGCAATGAGCAGTTCTTC.

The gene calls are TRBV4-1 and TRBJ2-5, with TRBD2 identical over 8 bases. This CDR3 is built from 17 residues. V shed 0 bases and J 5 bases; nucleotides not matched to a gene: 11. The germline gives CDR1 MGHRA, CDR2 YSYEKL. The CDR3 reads CASSQDGGAGEGETQYF. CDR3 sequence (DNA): TGCGCCAGCAGCCAAGATGGGGGAGCGGGAGAAGGGGAGACCCAGTACTTC.

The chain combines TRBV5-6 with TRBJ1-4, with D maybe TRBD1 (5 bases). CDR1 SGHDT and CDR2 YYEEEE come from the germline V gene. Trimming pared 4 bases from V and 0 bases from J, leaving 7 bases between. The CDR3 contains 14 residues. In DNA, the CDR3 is TGTGCCAGCAGCCTAGGGGCAACTAATGAAAAACTGTTTTTT. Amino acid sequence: CASSLGATNEKLFF.

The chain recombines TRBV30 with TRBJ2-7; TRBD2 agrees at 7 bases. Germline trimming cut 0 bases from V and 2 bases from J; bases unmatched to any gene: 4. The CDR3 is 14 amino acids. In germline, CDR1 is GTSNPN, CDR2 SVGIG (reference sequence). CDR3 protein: CAWSVSGMTYEQYF. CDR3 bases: TGTGCCTGGAGTGTGAGCGGGATGACCTACGAGCAGTACTTC.

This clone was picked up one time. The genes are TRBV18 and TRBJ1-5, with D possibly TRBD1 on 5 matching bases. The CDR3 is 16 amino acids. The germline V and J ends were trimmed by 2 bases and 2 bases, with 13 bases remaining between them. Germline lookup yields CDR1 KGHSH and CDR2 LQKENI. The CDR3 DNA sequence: TGTGCCAGCTCACCATCAGGGATTTGGGGCAATCAGCCCCAGCATTTT. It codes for CASSPSGIWGNQPQHF. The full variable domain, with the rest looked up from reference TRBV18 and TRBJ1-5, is NAGVMQNPRHLVRRRGQEARLRCSPMKGHSHVYWYRQLPEEGLKFMVYLQKENIIDESGMPKERFSAEFPKEGPSILRIQQVVRGDSAAYFCASSPSGIWGNQPQHFGDGTRLSIL.

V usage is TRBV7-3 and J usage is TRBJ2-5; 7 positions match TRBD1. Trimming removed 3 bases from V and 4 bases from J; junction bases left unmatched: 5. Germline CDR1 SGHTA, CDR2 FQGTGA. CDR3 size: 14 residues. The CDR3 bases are TGTGCCAGCAGCTTGAACGCAGGGGGAGAGACCCAGTACTTC. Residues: CASSLNAGGETQYF.

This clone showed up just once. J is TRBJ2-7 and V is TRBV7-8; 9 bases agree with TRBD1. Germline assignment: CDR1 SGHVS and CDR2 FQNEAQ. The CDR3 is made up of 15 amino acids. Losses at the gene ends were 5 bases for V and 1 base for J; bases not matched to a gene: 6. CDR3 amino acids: CASSPRDRDSYEQYF. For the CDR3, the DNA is TGTGCCAGCAGCCCGCGGGACAGGGATTCCTACGAGCAGTACTTC.

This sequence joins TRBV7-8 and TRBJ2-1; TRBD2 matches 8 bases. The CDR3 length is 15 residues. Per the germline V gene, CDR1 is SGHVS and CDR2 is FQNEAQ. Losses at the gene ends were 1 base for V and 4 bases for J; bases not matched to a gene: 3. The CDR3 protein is CASSLGAGAYNEQFF. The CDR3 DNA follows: TGTGCCAGCAGCTTAGGAGCGGGAGCGTACAATGAGCAGTTCTTC.

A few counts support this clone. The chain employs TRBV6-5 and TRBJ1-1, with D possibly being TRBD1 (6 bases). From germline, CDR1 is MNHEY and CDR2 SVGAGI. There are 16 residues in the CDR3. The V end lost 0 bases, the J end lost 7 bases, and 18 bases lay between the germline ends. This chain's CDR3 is CASSYSGGRGYNEAFF. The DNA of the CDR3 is TGTGCCAGCAGTTACTCCGGTGGCAGGGGCTATAATGAAGCTTTCTTT.

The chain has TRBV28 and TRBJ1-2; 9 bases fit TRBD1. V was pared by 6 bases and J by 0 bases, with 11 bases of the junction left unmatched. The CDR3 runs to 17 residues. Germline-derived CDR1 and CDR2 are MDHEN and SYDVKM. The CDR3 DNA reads TGTGCCAGCAGCAAGGGGGGACAGGGTTATTCTAACTATGGCTACACCTTC. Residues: CASSKGGQGYSNYGYTF.

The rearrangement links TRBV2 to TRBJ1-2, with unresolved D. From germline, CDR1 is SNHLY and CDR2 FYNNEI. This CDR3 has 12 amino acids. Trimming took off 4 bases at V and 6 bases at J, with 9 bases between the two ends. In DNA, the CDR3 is TGTGCCAGCAGTGGGGCAGCCGATGGCTACACCTTC. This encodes CASSGAADGYTF.

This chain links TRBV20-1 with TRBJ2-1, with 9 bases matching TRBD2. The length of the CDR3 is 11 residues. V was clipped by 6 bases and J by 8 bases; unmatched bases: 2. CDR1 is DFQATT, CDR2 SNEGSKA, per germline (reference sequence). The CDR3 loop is CSALAGHEQFF. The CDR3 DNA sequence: TGCAGTGCCCTAGCGGGACATGAGCAGTTCTTC.

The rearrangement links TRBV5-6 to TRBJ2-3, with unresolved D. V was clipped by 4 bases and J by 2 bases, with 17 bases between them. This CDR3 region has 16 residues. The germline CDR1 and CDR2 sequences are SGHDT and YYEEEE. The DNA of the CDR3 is TGTGCCAGCAGCACCCCTGATTACATCCTCACAGATACGCAGTATTTT. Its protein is CASSTPDYILTDTQYF.

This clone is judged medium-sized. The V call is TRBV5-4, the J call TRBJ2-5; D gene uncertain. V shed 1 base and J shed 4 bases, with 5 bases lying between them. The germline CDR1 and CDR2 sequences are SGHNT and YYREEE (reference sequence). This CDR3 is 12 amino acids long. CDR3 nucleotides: TGTGCCAGCAGCTTGAGTACAGAGACCCAGTACTTC. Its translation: CASSLSTETQYF.

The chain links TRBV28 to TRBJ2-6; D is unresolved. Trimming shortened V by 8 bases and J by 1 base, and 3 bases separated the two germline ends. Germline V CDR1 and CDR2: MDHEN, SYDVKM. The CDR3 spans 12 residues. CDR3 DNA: TGTGCCAGCGGTTCTGGGGCCAACGTCCTGACTTTC. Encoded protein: CASGSGANVLTF.